This TCR beta chain was captured by sequencing in a study of blood T cell repertoires in COVID-19 (dated by TCRdb to about 2020). General notes on the study: Samples from collaborators originated in the United States, Italy and Spain and spanned both the acute and convalescent phases of COVID-19. Where HLA class I and class II types were available, the types were taken from metadata supplied by the sample provider, not from assay-based typing. The prospective study material was composed of cDNA or gDNA derived from T cells, B-cell-depleted T cells, or PBMCs. A freely available public database, intended as a resource for researchers studying the immune response to SARS-CoV-2, is where the repertoires were released. The samples were drawn from the first 160 participants of the ongoing ImmuneRACE study and from about 1,200 subjects provided by 6 global collaborators. A de-identified subject ID, COVID-19 status, age in years and sex were almost always included in the sample metadata. The dataset comprised deeply sampled blood TCRbeta repertoires from subjects exposed to, actively infected with, or recovered from COVID-19. The paper as a whole reports these results and caveats: The amount of clinical and demographic metadata varied by source and participant and was provided uncurated.

The immunoSEQ Assay, a bias-controlled multiplex PCR, was used to amplify TCRbeta CDR3 regions from genomic DNA. On the study's bioinformatics: Within the assay, amplification of reference gene primers was used to estimate how many nucleated cells each sample contained. To quantify the absolute abundance of each unique TCRbeta CDR3 rearrangement, sequence reads were collapsed and filtered. Productive Simpson clonality was computed per sample as the square root of Simpson's diversity index over productive rearrangements. The table was pulled from immuneACCESS by TCRdb, which kept in-frame rearrangements only. Such tables lose some clones; where checked, under half of the loss comes from unresolved V genes, and the rest has no known cause. The V and J calls and clone size come from that table; D and trimming were worked out from the DNA. Across this sample there are 300,000 or so clones, with roughly 90% seen only once. The biggest ten clones account for about 0.93% of the sample.

In the prospective study, participants were about 18 to 90 years old, resided in about 25 geographic areas of the United States, and were enrolled through a virtual design. Cohort assignment in the prospective study relied on participant-reported clinical history from a screening survey and a study questionnaire. ImmuneRACE Cohort 3 recovered participants were defined by two consecutive negative NP/OP PCR tests, healthcare professional clearance, or symptom resolution. In the prospective study, whole blood, serum and a nasopharyngeal or oropharyngeal swab were collected from each participant by mobile phlebotomists. Prospective study participants could optionally give additional blood draws and questionnaires over an approximately two-month period. Before DNA extraction, blood samples from the prospective study were shipped at room temperature or frozen. Concerning this clone: This receptor's antigen is unknown. There are no base qualities to consult, and no much larger clone falls within one base.

Trimmed from V: 5 bases; trimmed from J: 1 base; junction bases lacking a gene match: 12. Looking up the germline V gene (reference sequence) yields CDR1 MNHEY and CDR2 SMNVEV. From its cysteine to its phenylalanine, the CDR3 spans 18 amino acids. The CDR3 DNA has 54 bases and is translated from base 1. In this chain, TRBV27 is recombined with TRBJ2-3; TRBD2 lines up with 10 middle nucleotides. The clonotype was recovered from a woman in her twenties or thirties who had recovered from COVID-19. Input material: PBMCs or T cells enriched from blood (not recorded which). The DNA reads TGTGCCAGCAGTCCAGCGGGGGGGCCCCCCGCTGGCACAGATACGCAGTATTTT. It translates as CASSPAGGPPAGTDTQYF.